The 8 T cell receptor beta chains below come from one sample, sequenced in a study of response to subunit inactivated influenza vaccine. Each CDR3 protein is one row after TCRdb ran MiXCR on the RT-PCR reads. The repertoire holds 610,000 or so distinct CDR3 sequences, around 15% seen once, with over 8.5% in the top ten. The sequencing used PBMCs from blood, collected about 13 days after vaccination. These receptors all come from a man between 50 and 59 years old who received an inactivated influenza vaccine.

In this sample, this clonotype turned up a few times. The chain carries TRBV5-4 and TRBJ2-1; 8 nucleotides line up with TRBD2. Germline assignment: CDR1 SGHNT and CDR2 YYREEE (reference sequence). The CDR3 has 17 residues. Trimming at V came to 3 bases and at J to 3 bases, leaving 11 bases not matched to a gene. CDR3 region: CASSSPSGGGFYNEQFF. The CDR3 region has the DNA TGTGCCAGCAGCTCCCCCTCGGGCGGGGGGTTCTACAATGAGCAGTTCTTC.

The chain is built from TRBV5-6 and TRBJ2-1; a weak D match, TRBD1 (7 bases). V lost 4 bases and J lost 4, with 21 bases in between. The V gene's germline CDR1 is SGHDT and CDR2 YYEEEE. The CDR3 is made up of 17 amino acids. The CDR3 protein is CASSTGQPPGLYNEQFF. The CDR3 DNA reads TGTGCCAGCAGCACGGGACAGCCCCCGGGACTGTACAATGAGCAGTTCTTC.

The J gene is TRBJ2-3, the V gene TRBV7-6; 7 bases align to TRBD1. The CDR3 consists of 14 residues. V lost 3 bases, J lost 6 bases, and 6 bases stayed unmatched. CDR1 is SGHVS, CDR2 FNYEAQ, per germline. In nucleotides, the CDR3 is TGTGCCAGCAGCTTTACAGGGGTACGGGATACGCAGTATTTT. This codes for CASSFTGVRDTQYF.

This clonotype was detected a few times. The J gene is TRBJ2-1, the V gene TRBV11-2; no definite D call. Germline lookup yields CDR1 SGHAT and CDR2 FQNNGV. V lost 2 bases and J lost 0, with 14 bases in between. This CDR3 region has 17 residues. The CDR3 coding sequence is TGTGCCAGCAGCTTATTTCAATGGCTCTCCTCCTACAATGAGCAGTTCTTC. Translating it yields CASSLFQWLSSYNEQFF.

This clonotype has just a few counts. CDR3 region: CASSFTGGINYGYTF. The CDR3 nucleotides are TGTGCCAGCAGCTTTACAGGGGGAATTAACTATGGCTACACCTTC. V is TRBV7-9 and J is TRBJ1-2; 8 nucleotides match TRBD1. The CDR3 consists of 15 residues. V shed 3 bases and J 1 base; nucleotides not matched to a gene: 4. Germline V lookup: CDR1 SEHNR, CDR2 FQNEAQ (reference sequence). Supplemented by reference TRBV7-9 and TRBJ1-2, the full variable domain reads DTGVSQNPRHKITKRGQNVTFRCDPISEHNRLYWYRQTLGQGPEFLTYFQNEAQLEKSRLLSDRFSAERPKGSFSTLEIQRTEQGDSAMYLCASSFTGGINYGYTFGSGTRLTVV.

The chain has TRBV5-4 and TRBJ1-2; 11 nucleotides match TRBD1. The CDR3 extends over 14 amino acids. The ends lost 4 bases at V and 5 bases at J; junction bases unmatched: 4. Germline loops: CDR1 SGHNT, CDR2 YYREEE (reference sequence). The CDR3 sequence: CASSMDRGLYGYTF. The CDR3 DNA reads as TGTGCCAGCAGCATGGACAGGGGGCTATATGGCTACACCTTC.

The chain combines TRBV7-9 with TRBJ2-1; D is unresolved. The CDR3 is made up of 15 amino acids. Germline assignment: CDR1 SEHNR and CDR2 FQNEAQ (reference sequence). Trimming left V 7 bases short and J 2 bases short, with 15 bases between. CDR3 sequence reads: CASTLDANPYNEQFF. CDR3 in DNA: TGTGCCAGCACCCTGGACGCCAATCCCTACAATGAGCAGTTCTTC.

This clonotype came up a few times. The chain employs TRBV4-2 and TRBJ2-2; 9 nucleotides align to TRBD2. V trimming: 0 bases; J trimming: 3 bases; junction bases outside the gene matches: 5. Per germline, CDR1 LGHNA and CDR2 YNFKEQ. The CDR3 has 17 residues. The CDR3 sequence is CASSQDRLAGYTGELFF. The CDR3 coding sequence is TGTGCCAGCAGCCAAGATAGGCTAGCGGGGTACACCGGGGAGCTGTTTTTT.